The clone carrying this T cell receptor beta chain was seen a handful of times. The antigen remains undetermined. This specimen comes from a study of PD-1 blockade in classical Hodgkin lymphoma. Findings and limits, study-wide: Baseline diversity was lower in partial responders and progressors than complete responders. Relapsed/refractory patients reportedly had lower baseline diversity than newly diagnosed patients.

All the patients suffered relapse after autologous stem cell transplantation, and brentuximab vedotin exposure differed. It was by magnetic negative selection that CD4+ T cells were purified from thawed PBMCs. Clones were sequenced by immunoSEQ multiplex PCR, and TCRdb holds only the in-frame ones, with some missing. Here the sample spans roughly 9,000 clones, around 82% being singletons. The germline gives CDR1 ENHRY, CDR2 SYGVKD. V shed 4 bases and J 4 bases; nucleotides not matched to a gene: 6. The CDR3 runs to 16 residues. The source is a human donor with classical Hodgkin lymphoma. This specimen consisted of CD4+ T cells from blood, obtained at baseline. The chain joins TRBV10-3 to TRBJ2-7, with 14 bases matching TRBD2. The CDR3 reads CAISGGLAGVTYEQYF. DNA for the CDR3: TGTGCCATCAGTGGGGGACTAGCGGGAGTAACGTACGAGCAGTACTTC.